Listed here are 18 T cell receptor beta chains from one sample, sequenced in a study of cytomegalovirus exposure and HLA in healthy donors. The PCR used 60 Vbeta and 13 Jbeta primers. Sequencing was performed with immunoSEQ multiplex PCR; in TCRdb, only in-frame clones are kept and a portion is missing. The table has around 29,000 clones, about three fifths seen once. The sample consisted of PBMCs. Source of these receptors: a male donor in good health and CMV-seropositive.

The chain couples TRBV23-1 to TRBJ2-7, with a weak D call TRBD1 (6 bases). TRBV23-1 is known as an ORF, though its function is uncertain. The CDR3 is 15 residues long. Trimming took 3 bases from V and 7 from J, leaving 19 bases between them. CDR3 amino acids: CASSQAKGQGNEQYF. The CDR3 region has the DNA TGCGCCAGCAGTCAGGCTAAGGGGCAGGGGAATGAGCAGTACTTC.

This clone was counted only a few times. This rearrangement joins TRBV2 to TRBJ1-1; 7 bases agree with TRBD1. Germline V CDR1 and CDR2: SNHLY, FYNNEI. The V segment lost 3 bases and the J segment 5 bases; nucleotides outside the gene matches: 12. CDR3 length: 16 residues. CDR3 DNA: TGTGCCAGCAGTGATGGCAGGGGGAATAAGAGGACTGAAGCTTTCTTT. Protein: CASSDGRGNKRTEAFF.

V and J are TRBV7-8 and TRBJ1-1; no reliable D call. This CDR3 comprises 15 residues. Trimming took 1 base from V and 6 from J, leaving 15 bases between them. Per the germline V gene, CDR1 is SGHVS and CDR2 is FQNEAQ. CDR3 sequence: CASSLGEVGGSEAFF. CDR3 DNA: TGTGCCAGCAGCTTAGGGGAGGTGGGTGGATCTGAAGCTTTCTTT.

The rearrangement uses TRBV28 and TRBJ2-5; 8 bases are shared with TRBD1. Trimming removed 4 bases from V and 1 base from J; junction bases left unmatched: 11. CDR1 is MDHEN, CDR2 SYDVKM, per germline. The CDR3 length is 17 residues. This CDR3 is CASSSGTGVRGQETQYF. The CDR3 bases are TGTGCCAGCAGTTCCGGGACAGGCGTACGGGGCCAAGAGACCCAGTACTTC.

This clone was seen more than once but under ten times. V is TRBV5-6 and J is TRBJ1-5, with unresolved D. This CDR3 region has 14 residues. Trimming removed 4 bases from V and 4 bases from J, with 12 bases in between. Germline V gene lookup returns CDR1 SGHDT and CDR2 YYEEEE. The CDR3 region has the DNA TGTGCCAGCAGCCTCCTAACGGGGAATCAGCCCCAGCATTTT. This gives the protein CASSLLTGNQPQHF. Combining the CDR3 with reference TRBV5-6 and TRBJ1-5 gives the whole variable domain DAGVTQSPTHLIKTRGQQVTLRCSPKSGHDTVSWYQQALGQGPQFIFQYYEEEERQRGNFPDRFSGHQFPNYSSELNVNALLLGDSALYLCASSLLTGNQPQHFGDGTRLSIL.

The chain joins TRBV4-1 to TRBJ1-5, with 8 bases matching TRBD1. The germline V gene has CDR1 MGHRA and CDR2 YSYEKL. J gave up 0 bases and V 6 bases, and 4 bases lay outside the gene matches. This CDR3 is built from 15 residues. CDR3 bases: TGCGCCAGCAGTCAGGGGGCCCTTAGCAATCAGCCCCAGCATTTT. Amino acids: CASSQGALSNQPQHF.

The chain is built from TRBV10-1 and TRBJ1-5, with TRBD1 as a possible D gene (5 bases). CDR1 and CDR2 from the germline V gene are WNHNN and SYGVQD (reference sequence). The CDR3 length is 13 residues. Trimming shortened V by 10 bases and J by 9 bases, and 19 bases separated the two germline ends. The CDR3 DNA reads as TGCGCCACCTGGGGCAGGGAAGTTTGGCCCCAGCATTTT. Protein product: CATWGREVWPQHF.

This clone was seen more than once but under ten times. V gene TRBV6-6 combines with J gene TRBJ2-7; no firm D call. The V gene lost 0 bases and the J gene lost 1 base, with 10 bases spanning the gap. CDR3 length: 15 residues. The V gene's germline CDR1 is MNHNY and CDR2 SVGAGI (reference sequence). The CDR3 region is CASSYSSDSSYEQYF. CDR3 coding DNA: TGTGCCAGCAGTTACTCGAGCGACTCATCCTACGAGCAGTACTTC.

In DNA, the CDR3 is TGTGCCAGCTCACCAACAGGGGACTACGAGCAGTACTTC. This encodes CASSPTGDYEQYF. The V and J genes are TRBV18 and TRBJ2-7, with 7 bases lining up with TRBD1. The CDR3 totals 13 residues. The V and J ends lost 2 bases and 3 bases, in that order; junction bases with no gene match: 1. Germline V lookup: CDR1 KGHSH, CDR2 LQKENI.

On this clone: A read error may account for a junction end that differs from germline. J is TRBJ2-5 and V is TRBV27, with TRBD2 as a possible D gene (6 bases). Germline CDR1 reads MNHEY; CDR2 reads SMNVEV (reference sequence). CDR3 length: 15 amino acids. The DNA of the CDR3 is TGTGCCAGCAGATTATCCGGGACTTGGGGGGAGACCCAGTACTTC. This gives the protein CASRLSGTWGETQYF.

This clone appeared a single time. The chain couples TRBV6-1 to TRBJ2-7; 8 bases are a match to TRBD2. V lost 3 bases, J lost 1 base, and 8 bases stayed unmatched. Germline CDR1 is MNHNS and CDR2 is SASEGT. The CDR3 totals 16 residues. The CDR3 DNA reads as TGTGCCAGCAGTGAGTCGGGGGGGGCTCTGTCCTACGAGCAGTACTTC. Translation: CASSESGGALSYEQYF.

This clone was counted a few times. The rearrangement uses TRBV6-5 and TRBJ1-4, with D unresolved. Germline CDR1 reads MNHEY; CDR2 reads SVGAGI. The CDR3 extends over 15 amino acids. Trimming cost V 7 bases and J 0 bases, with 12 bases left between them. The CDR3: CASKSGRATNEKLFF. CDR3 DNA: TGTGCCAGCAAAAGCGGCAGAGCAACTAATGAAAAACTGTTTTTT.

This clone was recorded once. The chain is built from TRBV10-3 and TRBJ1-1, with TRBD1 identical over 8 bases. The CDR3 runs 17 residues. V was pared by 6 bases and J by 3 bases, with 15 bases of the junction left unmatched. Germline assignment: CDR1 ENHRY and CDR2 SYGVKD. The CDR3 sequence: CAISLGTGQPRDTEAFF. In DNA, the CDR3 is TGTGCCATCAGCCTGGGGACAGGTCAACCCAGGGACACTGAAGCTTTCTTT.

The chain links TRBV5-5 to TRBJ2-5; D ambiguous. The CDR3 has 13 residues. From germline, CDR1 is SGHKS and CDR2 YYEKEE (reference sequence). V dropped 0 bases and J dropped 4 bases, with 7 bases sitting between them. The CDR3 sequence is CASSLGQRETQYF. The CDR3 DNA reads TGTGCCAGCAGCTTGGGGCAGCGAGAGACCCAGTACTTC. Combining the CDR3 with reference TRBV5-5 and TRBJ2-5 gives the whole variable domain DAGVTQSPTHLIKTRGQQVTLRCSPISGHKSVSWYQQVLGQGPQFIFQYYEKEERGRGNFPDRFSARQFPNYSSELNVNALLLGDSALYLCASSLGQRETQYFGPGTRLLVL.

The rearrangement joins TRBV29-1 to TRBJ2-7; D gene ambiguous. From germline, CDR1 is SQVTM and CDR2 ANQGSEA. The CDR3 has 12 residues. Trimming pared 1 base from V and 2 bases from J, leaving 6 bases between. The CDR3 is CSVEGVAYEQYF. The CDR3 bases are TGCAGCGTTGAAGGAGTCGCCTACGAGCAGTACTTC.

This clone is labeled as medium-sized. The chain carries TRBV28 and TRBJ1-3; TRBD1 agrees at 7 bases. CDR1 and CDR2 from the germline V gene are MDHEN and SYDVKM. The CDR3 has 16 residues. With V trimmed by 1 base and J by 4 bases, 7 bases remained unmatched. The CDR3 region is CASSLFETGTGNTIYF. CDR3 nucleotide sequence: TGTGCCAGCAGTTTATTCGAGACAGGGACCGGAAACACCATATATTTT.

This CDR3 is CASSPPGQGTNEKLFF. DNA of the CDR3: TGTGCCAGCAGTCCTCCGGGACAGGGGACTAATGAAAAACTGTTTTTT. This chain connects TRBV2 to TRBJ1-4; the match to TRBD1 covers 10 bases. The CDR3 contains 16 residues. Germline-derived CDR1 and CDR2 are SNHLY and FYNNEI. V was pared by 5 bases and J by 2 bases, with 5 bases of the junction left unmatched.

This clone was seen just once. The chain is built from TRBV5-1 and TRBJ1-1, with 8 nucleotides matching TRBD1. The CDR3 length is 15 residues. Unmatched junction bases numbered 6, after V lost 4 bases and J lost 1 base. CDR1 SGHRS and CDR2 YFSETQ come from the germline V gene. Here the CDR3 DNA reads TGCGCCAGCAGCAGCAGGGGGCTCGGGAACACTGAAGCTTTCTTT. Its protein is CASSSRGLGNTEAFF.